This T cell receptor (beta chain) was profiled in a study of T cell responses to AZD1222 COVID-19 vaccine. Study-wide context: The analysis combined second doses at about 4 or about 12 weeks. General study points: The study found Spike-specific TCR breadth and depth rose after two AZD1222 doses. Females outnumbered males among donors, who were mostly white British; clonal diversity was possibly underestimated.

Profiled with immunoSEQ multiplex PCR; TCRdb holds only in-frame clones, not every one. Of about 190,000 clones listed, 85% to 95% are singletons. Comment on this clone: Antigen unknown.

The CDR3 length is 15 residues. From germline, CDR1 is MNHEY and CDR2 SVGAGI. The V and J ends lost 6 bases and 5 bases respectively, with 19 bases between them. This chain uses TRBV6-5 with TRBJ1-1; maybe TRBD1 (6 bases). This TCR was recovered from an adult in good health. The sample consisted of peripheral blood, taken on day 0 of AZD1222 vaccination. The CDR3 spells CASRTRGGVETEAFF. CDR3 in DNA: TGTGCCAGCAGGACCCGAGGGGGAGTAGAGACTGAAGCTTTCTTT.